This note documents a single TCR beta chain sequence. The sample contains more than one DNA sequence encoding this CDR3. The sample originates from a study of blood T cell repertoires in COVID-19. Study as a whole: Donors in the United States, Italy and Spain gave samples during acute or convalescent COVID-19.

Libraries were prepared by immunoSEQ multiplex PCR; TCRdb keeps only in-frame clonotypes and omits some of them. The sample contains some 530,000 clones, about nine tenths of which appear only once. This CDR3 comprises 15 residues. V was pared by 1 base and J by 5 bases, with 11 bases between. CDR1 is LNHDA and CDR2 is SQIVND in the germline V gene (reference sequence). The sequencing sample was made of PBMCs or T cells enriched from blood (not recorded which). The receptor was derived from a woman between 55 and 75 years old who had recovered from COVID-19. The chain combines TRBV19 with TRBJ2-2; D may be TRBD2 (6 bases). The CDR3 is CASSIGGGGTGELFF. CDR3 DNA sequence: TGTGCCAGTAGTATAGGGGGTGGAGGGACCGGGGAGCTGTTTTTT.